One sample yielded the 13 T cell receptor beta chains listed below, sequenced in a study of CD8+ T cells in alopecia areata. Sequencing used cDNA as its template, made by extracting RNA and reverse transcribing it. Repertoires were generated with immunoSEQ multiplex PCR, while TCRdb's copy carries only in-frame clones and drops some. This sample has hundreds of thousands of clones; 67% occur once, and the top ten carry roughly 1.2%. The sample in question was CD4+ T cells sorted from blood, obtained at week 0. These receptors were taken from a human donor with alopecia areata.

The rearrangement joins TRBV5-4 to TRBJ1-3; 8 nucleotides align to TRBD1. Germline CDR1 and CDR2: SGHNT and YYREEE (reference sequence). The CDR3 contains 12 residues. The trim removed 7 bases at V and 4 bases at J, leaving 1 base unmatched. The CDR3 reads CASGQGGNTIYF. CDR3 nucleotides: TGTGCCAGCGGACAGGGAGGAAACACCATATATTTT.

This clone turned up a few times. This sequence joins TRBV7-9 and TRBJ1-2; the D is unclear. Germline V gene lookup returns CDR1 SEHNR and CDR2 FQNEAQ (reference sequence). There are 13 residues in the CDR3. Between the trimmed V and J ends, which lost 2 bases and 8 bases, there was a span of 12 bases. CDR3 DNA: TGTGCCAGCAGCTTACCCGTCCACCCAGGCTACACCTTC. Translating gives CASSLPVHPGYTF.

Comment on this clone: This same CDR3 is encoded by further DNA sequences in the sample. J is TRBJ2-7 and V is TRBV30; the D is unclear. V lost 0 bases and J 7 bases, leaving 7 bases between the germline ends. The CDR3 consists of 11 residues. Germline values: CDR1 GTSNPN, CDR2 SVGIG (reference sequence). The chain's CDR3 is CAWSVLSEQYF. The CDR3 coding sequence is TGTGCCTGGAGTGTTTTGTCGGAGCAGTACTTC. Together with reference TRBV30 and TRBJ2-7, the CDR3 gives the full variable domain: SQTIHQWPATLVQPVGSPLSLECTVEGTSNPNLYWYRQAAGRGLQLLFYSVGIGQISSEVPQNLSASRPQDRQFILSSKKLLLSDSGFYLCAWSVLSEQYFGPGTRLTVT.

This clone was seen only a few times. The V and J genes are TRBV14 and TRBJ2-5; D is unclear. Germline loops: CDR1 SGHDN, CDR2 FVKESK. V lost 0 bases and J 1 base, leaving 6 bases between the germline ends. The CDR3 is 14 residues long. CDR3 amino acids: CASSQDMVQETQYF. Written as DNA, the CDR3 is TGTGCCAGCAGCCAAGATATGGTCCAAGAGACCCAGTACTTC. Full variable domain (rest looked up from reference TRBV14 and TRBJ2-5): EAGVTQFPSHSVIEKGQTVTLRCDPISGHDNLYWYRRVMGKEIKFLLHFVKESKQDESGMPNNRFLAERTGGTYSTLKVQPAELEDSGVYFCASSQDMVQETQYFGPGTRLLVL.

The table lists this clone with a count of one. This chain connects TRBV10-3 to TRBJ1-5, with TRBD1 matching 9 bases. The V gene end was trimmed by 6 bases and the J gene end by 0 bases; junction bases not matched to a gene: 0. CDR1 is ENHRY, CDR2 SYGVKD, per germline. CDR3 size: 14 residues. The CDR3 DNA sequence: TGTGCCATCAGGGGACAGGGTAGCAATCAGCCCCAGCATTTT. It codes for CAIRGQGSNQPQHF.

In this sample, this clone turned up a few times. The gene calls are TRBV18 and TRBJ1-3, with a weak D call TRBD1 (5 bases). Germline V gene data show CDR1 as KGHSH and CDR2 as LQKENI. Deletions cut 5 bases from V and 2 bases from J, with 7 bases between. The CDR3 totals 13 residues. The CDR3 DNA is TGTGCCAGCTCAGCAGGGACTGGAAACACCATATATTTT. Amino acids: CASSAGTGNTIYF.

This clone was seen only a few times. The V gene is TRBV9, the J gene TRBJ2-7; maybe TRBD1 (6 bases). Per the germline V gene, CDR1 is SGDLS and CDR2 is YYNGEE. The CDR3 is 14 residues long. Trimming cost V 0 bases and J 2 bases, with 9 bases left between them. The DNA for the CDR3 is TGTGCCAGCAGCGTAGGGGGGCCGACCTACGAGCAGTACTTC. This codes for CASSVGGPTYEQYF. Combining the CDR3 with reference TRBV9 and TRBJ2-7 gives the whole variable domain DSGVTQTPKHLITATGQRVTLRCSPRSGDLSVYWYQQSLDQGLQFLIQYYNGEERAKGNILERFSAQQFPDLHSELNLSSLELGDSALYFCASSVGGPTYEQYFGPGTRLTVT.

The V gene is TRBV27, the J gene TRBJ1-2; 7 positions match TRBD1. This CDR3 has 15 amino acids. V trimming: 2 bases; J trimming: 8 bases; junction bases outside the gene matches: 11. Germline assignment: CDR1 MNHEY and CDR2 SMNVEV (reference sequence). CDR3 region: CASSLKGRGVGGYTF. The CDR3 DNA reads TGTGCCAGCAGTTTAAAAGGCAGGGGGGTTGGCGGCTACACCTTC.

V is TRBV30 and J is TRBJ2-6, with D possibly being TRBD1 or TRBD2 (5 bases each). Germline loops: CDR1 GTSNPN, CDR2 SVGIG (reference sequence). The germline V and J ends were trimmed by 4 bases and 4 bases, with 8 bases remaining between them. The length of the CDR3 is 13 residues. The DNA for the CDR3 is TGTGCCTGGACAGGGACGGGGGCCAACGTCCTGACTTTC. This codes for CAWTGTGANVLTF. Together with reference TRBV30 and TRBJ2-6, the CDR3 gives the full variable domain: SQTIHQWPATLVQPVGSPLSLECTVEGTSNPNLYWYRQAAGRGLQLLFYSVGIGQISSEVPQNLSASRPQDRQFILSSKKLLLSDSGFYLCAWTGTGANVLTFGAGSRLTVL.

The rearrangement uses TRBV4-3 and TRBJ1-2, with D perhaps TRBD1 (6 bases). Germline CDR1 and CDR2: LGHNA and YSLEER. With 0 bases removed from V and 3 bases from J, the gap between germline ends came to 11 bases. The CDR3 spans 15 residues. The CDR3 sequence is CASSQEGPGDYGYTF. CDR3 DNA: TGCGCCAGCAGCCAAGAAGGTCCAGGGGACTATGGCTACACCTTC.

This chain uses TRBV6-5 with TRBJ1-1; weak D call: TRBD1 (5 bases). V lost 7 bases and J 11 bases, leaving 20 bases between the germline ends. CDR1 is MNHEY and CDR2 is SVGAGI in the germline V gene. This CDR3 is built from 13 residues. The CDR3 loop reads CASTRDVPLWAFF. CDR3 nucleotide sequence: TGTGCCAGCACCAGGGACGTTCCCCTATGGGCTTTCTTT.

Only a few counts were recorded for this clone. This sequence joins TRBV5-1 and TRBJ2-5, with D perhaps TRBD2 (5 bases). Trimming cost V 0 bases and J 9 bases, with 18 bases left between them. The CDR3 loop spans 15 amino acids. Germline V gene sequence: CDR1 SGHRS, CDR2 YFSETQ. CDR3 in DNA: TGCGCCAGCAGCTTGGCTGTGACTACCGCTAAGGCCCAGTACTTC. Its translation is CASSLAVTTAKAQYF.

The V call is TRBV7-2, the J call TRBJ2-7, with no clear D. The CDR3 totals 13 residues. Germline loops: CDR1 SGHTA, CDR2 FQGNSA. The germline V and J ends were trimmed by 2 bases and 2 bases, with 7 bases remaining between them. The CDR3 nucleotides read TGTGCCAGCAGCTTAAGGGCGCCCTACGAGCAGTACTTC. Protein: CASSLRAPYEQYF.